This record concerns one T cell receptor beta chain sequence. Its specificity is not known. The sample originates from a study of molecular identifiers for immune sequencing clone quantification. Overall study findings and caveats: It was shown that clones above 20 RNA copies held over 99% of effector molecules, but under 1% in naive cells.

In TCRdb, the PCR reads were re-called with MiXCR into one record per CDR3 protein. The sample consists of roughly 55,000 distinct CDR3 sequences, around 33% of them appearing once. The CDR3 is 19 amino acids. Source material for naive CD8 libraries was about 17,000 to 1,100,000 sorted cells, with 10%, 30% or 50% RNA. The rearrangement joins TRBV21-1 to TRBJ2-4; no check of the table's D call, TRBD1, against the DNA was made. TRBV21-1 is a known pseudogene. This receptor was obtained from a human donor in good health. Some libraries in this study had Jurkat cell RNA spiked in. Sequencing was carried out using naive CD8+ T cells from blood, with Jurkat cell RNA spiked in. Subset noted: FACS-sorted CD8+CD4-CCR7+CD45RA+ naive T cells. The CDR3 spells CASSKVRDSFPSAKNIQYF. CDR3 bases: TGTGCCAGCAGCAAAGTTAGGGACAGTTTCCCCTCGGCCAAAAACATTCAGTACTTC.